Listed here are 26 T cell receptor beta chains from one sample, sequenced in a study of cytomegalovirus exposure and HLA in healthy donors. The PCR made use of 60 Vbeta and 13 Jbeta primers. Sequenced by immunoSEQ multiplex PCR; TCRdb stores in-frame clones only, minus some. Counted here are 150,000 to 160,000 clones, about 83% occurring once; the ten biggest clones make up approximately 4%. Material for sequencing was PBMCs. All receptors come from a woman in her 40s in good health and CMV-seronegative.

CDR3 loop: CASSLAGVGETQYF. The CDR3 region has the DNA TGTGCCAGCAGCTTGGCGGGAGTCGGAGAGACCCAGTACTTC. The chain joins TRBV5-5 to TRBJ2-5, with D possibly being TRBD2 (6 bases). CDR1 and CDR2 from the germline V gene are SGHKS and YYEKEE (reference sequence). The CDR3 runs 14 residues. Between the trimmed V and J ends, which lost 0 bases and 4 bases, there was a span of 10 bases.

The gene calls are TRBV29-1 and TRBJ2-5, with TRBD2 matching 8 bases. V lost 2 bases and J lost 5; bases outside the gene matches: 7. Germline V lookup: CDR1 SQVTM, CDR2 ANQGSEA. This CDR3 is built from 14 residues. The chain's CDR3 is CSVERTSGGETQYF. The CDR3 bases are TGCAGCGTTGAAAGAACTAGCGGTGGGGAGACCCAGTACTTC. Using reference TRBV29-1 and TRBJ2-5 for the parts outside the CDR3, the full variable domain is SAVISQKPSRDICQRGTSLTIQCQVDSQVTMMFWYRQQPGQSLTLIATANQGSEATYESGFVIDKFPISRPNLTFSTLTVSNMSPEDSSIYLCSVERTSGGETQYFGPGTRLLVL.

The chain combines TRBV9 with TRBJ2-7; 16 bases fit TRBD2. Looked up from germline, CDR1 is SGDLS and CDR2 is YYNGEE. The V gene end was trimmed by 4 bases and the J gene end by 5 bases; junction bases not matched to a gene: 6. The CDR3 has 16 amino acids. The CDR3 reads CASSPGLAGGPDEQYF. CDR3 sequence (DNA): TGTGCCAGCAGCCCGGGACTAGCGGGGGGGCCCGACGAGCAGTACTTC.

The J gene is TRBJ1-1, the V gene TRBV6-1, with 7 nucleotides matching TRBD1. This CDR3 comprises 15 residues. CDR1 MNHNS and CDR2 SASEGT come from the germline V gene. Losses at the gene ends were 4 bases for V and 4 bases for J; bases not matched to a gene: 9. DNA of the CDR3: TGTGCCAGCAGTGTGACAGGGTTCAGCGTCACTGAAGCTTTCTTT. Residues: CASSVTGFSVTEAFF.

The V and J genes are TRBV6-1 and TRBJ1-1; D is perhaps TRBD1 (6 bases). This CDR3 spans 17 amino acids. The ends were cut back, 0 bases at V and 5 bases at J, with 19 bases in the middle. CDR1 and CDR2 (germline): MNHNS, SASEGT. The CDR3 spells CASSEAQGSGSGTEAFF. The CDR3 region has the DNA TGTGCCAGCAGTGAAGCCCAGGGGTCGGGATCGGGGACTGAAGCTTTCTTT.

The DNA of the CDR3 is TGTGCCAGCAGTCCAGGGGACATGAACACTGAAGCTTTCTTT. Translation: CASSPGDMNTEAFF. This chain uses TRBV6-5 with TRBJ1-1; possibly TRBD1 for D (6 bases). Per the germline V gene, CDR1 is MNHEY and CDR2 is SVGAGI. Deletions cut 5 bases from V and 0 bases from J, with 10 bases between. This CDR3 has 14 amino acids.

Notes on this clone: The same CDR3 also results from other DNA sequences found in this sample. CDR3 bases: TGTGCCAGTTCCACCCAAGGGGATCAGCCCCAGCATTTT. Amino acid sequence: CASSTQGDQPQHF. The chain employs TRBV19 and TRBJ1-5; TRBD1 might be the D (5 bases). The CDR3 is 13 residues long. Trimming pared 8 bases from V and 5 bases from J, leaving 13 bases between. Per the germline V gene, CDR1 is LNHDA and CDR2 is SQIVND (reference sequence).

This clone was observed once. The rearrangement links TRBV6-1 to TRBJ2-5, with 10 bases matching TRBD2. V shed 0 bases and J 1 base; nucleotides not matched to a gene: 2. This CDR3 region has 16 residues. Germline V CDR1 and CDR2: MNHNS, SASEGT. The CDR3 DNA is TGTGCCAGCAGTGAAGCGCGACTAGCGGGCCAAGAGACCCAGTACTTC. This encodes CASSEARLAGQETQYF.

The rearrangement joins TRBV6-6 to TRBJ1-3; the D is unclear. Germline V CDR1 and CDR2: MNHNY, SVGAGI (reference sequence). This CDR3 is built from 14 residues. V lost 6 bases, J lost 0 bases, and 9 bases lay in between. The CDR3 nucleotides read TGTGCCAGCAGCTCACTCGACTCTGGAAACACCATATATTTT. Translating gives CASSSLDSGNTIYF.

The rearrangement uses TRBV6-5 and TRBJ1-2; D ambiguous. CDR1 MNHEY and CDR2 SVGAGI come from the germline V gene. V lost 6 bases and J lost 8, with 13 bases in between. This CDR3 comprises 12 residues. The CDR3 loop is CASRTEPLGYTF. CDR3 nucleotide sequence: TGTGCCAGCAGGACTGAGCCCCTAGGCTACACCTTC.

V gene TRBV6-5 combines with J gene TRBJ1-1; D not resolved. The V end lost 0 bases, the J end lost 0 bases, and 5 bases lay between the germline ends. This CDR3 is 14 amino acids long. Germline loops: CDR1 MNHEY, CDR2 SVGAGI. CDR3 loop: CASSYSAMNTEAFF. CDR3 nucleotide sequence: TGTGCCAGCAGTTACTCAGCGATGAACACTGAAGCTTTCTTT.

The chain links TRBV27 to TRBJ1-4; TRBD1 aligns across 8 bases. Germline assignment: CDR1 MNHEY and CDR2 SMNVEV (reference sequence). J gave up 10 bases and V 6 bases, and 10 bases lay outside the gene matches. The CDR3 length is 14 residues. The CDR3 region is CASSLDRGRGKLFF. The DNA for the CDR3 is TGTGCCAGCAGCCTAGACAGGGGAAGGGGAAAACTGTTTTTT.

This clone has only one observation. The chain links TRBV6-5 to TRBJ1-3; D is unresolved. Trimming took off 7 bases at V and 0 bases at J, with 7 bases between the two ends. This CDR3 is built from 13 residues. The germline gives CDR1 MNHEY, CDR2 SVGAGI. The CDR3: CASNSNSGNTIYF. CDR3 DNA: TGTGCCAGCAATTCCAACTCTGGAAACACCATATATTTT.

This chain connects TRBV7-2 to TRBJ2-7, with 12 positions matching TRBD2. This CDR3 comprises 15 residues. Germline CDR1 is SGHTA and CDR2 is FQGNSA. Trimming at V came to 3 bases and at J to 5 bases, leaving 5 bases not matched to a gene. The CDR3 spells CASSFPSGGAHEQYF. DNA of the CDR3: TGTGCCAGCAGCTTCCCTAGCGGGGGGGCCCACGAGCAGTACTTC.

The chain joins TRBV7-9 to TRBJ2-7, with 7 bases identical to TRBD1. This CDR3 has 13 amino acids. J lost 4 bases, V lost 5 bases, and 5 bases had no gene match. The germline V gene encodes CDR1 SEHNR and CDR2 FQNEAQ (reference sequence). The CDR3 DNA is TGTGCCAGCAGCGCTACGACAGGGTACGAGCAGTACTTC. Translating it yields CASSATTGYEQYF.

The CDR3 spells CASSNNGARVVEQFF. As DNA, the CDR3 is TGTGCCAGCAGCAATAATGGGGCCAGGGTGGTTGAGCAGTTCTTC. The chain combines TRBV5-6 with TRBJ2-1, with a weak D call TRBD1 (5 bases). The CDR3 extends over 15 amino acids. The V end lost 4 bases, the J end lost 9 bases, and 20 bases lay between the germline ends. The germline V gene has CDR1 SGHDT and CDR2 YYEEEE.

This clone came up a few times. The chain combines TRBV19 with TRBJ1-5; D might be TRBD1 (6 bases). Germline V gene data show CDR1 as LNHDA and CDR2 as SQIVND (reference sequence). The CDR3 runs to 18 residues. The germline V and J ends were trimmed by 0 bases and 4 bases, with 19 bases remaining between them. CDR3 coding DNA: TGTGCCAGTAGTATAGATCGGGGGGCGACAGGCGCAAATCAGCCCCAGCATTTT. As protein: CASSIDRGATGANQPQHF.

This chain links TRBV6-5 with TRBJ2-5; no clear D gene. The germline gives CDR1 MNHEY, CDR2 SVGAGI. There are 13 residues in the CDR3. Trimming took 2 bases from V and 5 from J, leaving 9 bases between them. The CDR3 DNA reads TGTGCCAGCAGTTACCAGCGTCGGGAGACCCAGTACTTC. Its translation is CASSYQRRETQYF.

V is TRBV29-1 and J is TRBJ1-2, with 7 bases identical to TRBD1. The CDR3 totals 12 residues. The junction had 6 bases not matched to a gene; V was cut back by 8 bases and J by 3 bases. Germline V gene data show CDR1 as SQVTM and CDR2 as ANQGSEA. Here the CDR3 reads CSSGQGDYGYTF. The CDR3 coding sequence is TGCAGCTCAGGTCAGGGGGACTATGGCTACACCTTC.

This CDR3 reads CASSEWGQGGQPQHF. CDR3 coding DNA: TGTGCCAGCAGTGAATGGGGACAGGGAGGGCAGCCCCAGCATTTT. The gene calls are TRBV6-1 and TRBJ1-5; 9 nucleotides agree with TRBD1. Germline lookup yields CDR1 MNHNS and CDR2 SASEGT. V lost 2 bases to trimming and J lost 7 bases; unmatched junction nucleotides: 6. CDR3 length: 15 residues.

The V call is TRBV30, the J call TRBJ1-2; the D is unclear. This CDR3 is built from 12 residues. The V gene's germline CDR1 is GTSNPN and CDR2 SVGIG (reference sequence). Trimming stripped 2 bases from V and 6 bases from J, with 10 bases between. In nucleotides, the CDR3 is TGTGCCTGGAGTTCGGGGAAAAATGGCTACACCTTC. It is translated as CAWSSGKNGYTF.

CDR3 nucleotides: TGTGCCATCAGTACTATCACCGGGGAGCTGTTTTTT. Translation gives CAISTITGELFF. This chain connects TRBV10-3 to TRBJ2-2; D gene ambiguous. Looked up from germline, CDR1 is ENHRY and CDR2 is SYGVKD. This CDR3 region has 12 residues. Trimming took 5 bases from V and 4 from J, leaving 5 bases between them.

The chain joins TRBV27 to TRBJ2-1; TRBD2 matches 8 bases. The V and J ends lost 5 bases and 7 bases, in that order; junction bases with no gene match: 4. The CDR3 has 13 amino acids. CDR1 is MNHEY and CDR2 is SMNVEV in the germline V gene (reference sequence). This CDR3 is CASSSGSGNEQFF. For the CDR3, the DNA is TGTGCCAGCAGTAGCGGGAGCGGTAATGAGCAGTTCTTC.

The V and J genes are TRBV19 and TRBJ2-7; D is possibly TRBD2 (5 bases). Trimming shortened V by 6 bases and J by 5 bases, and 14 bases separated the two germline ends. This CDR3 contains 13 residues. CDR1 LNHDA and CDR2 SQIVND come from the germline V gene (reference sequence). The CDR3 nucleotides read TGTGCCAGTAGCTCCGGGGTTTTCAACGAGCAGTACTTC. Protein product: CASSSGVFNEQYF. Using reference TRBV19 and TRBJ2-7 for the parts outside the CDR3, the full variable domain is DGGITQSPKYLFRKEGQNVTLSCEQNLNHDAMYWYRQDPGQGLRLIYYSQIVNDFQKGDIAEGYSVSREKKESFPLTVTSAQKNPTAFYLCASSSGVFNEQYFGPGTRLTVT.

The CDR3 DNA sequence: TGCGCCAGCAGCTTGGGGGAGGGCGGCTATGGCTACACCTTC. Protein: CASSLGEGGYGYTF. The chain is built from TRBV5-1 and TRBJ1-2; the D is unclear. The CDR3 runs 14 residues. Trimming pared 0 bases from V and 4 bases from J, leaving 10 bases between. The V gene's germline CDR1 is SGHRS and CDR2 YFSETQ.

V gene TRBV5-6 combines with J gene TRBJ1-2; D unresolved. Germline V gene lookup returns CDR1 SGHDT and CDR2 YYEEEE. The CDR3 sequence is 13 residues long. The ends were cut back, 0 bases at V and 4 bases at J, with 7 bases in the middle. This CDR3 reads CASSLGAGYGYTF. Here the CDR3 DNA reads TGTGCCAGCAGCTTGGGTGCCGGCTATGGCTACACCTTC.